These T cell receptor beta chains were read from a single sample in a study of blood T cell repertoires in COVID-19. Clones were sequenced by immunoSEQ multiplex PCR, and TCRdb holds only the in-frame ones, with some missing. The sample has around 430,000 clones, approximately 89% seen once. The sample taken for sequencing was peripheral blood. The receptors derive from a woman aged 50 to 60 with COVID-19, enrolled during active disease. Each CDR3 is given with its conserved first and last residue. Each record gives: CDR3 length, V gene, D gene, clone size, J gene, CDR3 DNA, CDR3 protein. A D gene is named only where the DNA matches it firmly. Clone size is shown for a subset of rows, as once, few, many or a class of expanded clone.

length: 12
V: TRBV20-1
D: .
size: .
J: TRBJ1-1
DNA: TGCAGTGCTAGTCTGGACAGCCATGAAGCTTTCTTT
CDR3: CSASLDSHEAFF

length: 13
V: TRBV5-6
D: .
size: few
J: TRBJ1-1
DNA: TGTGCCAGCAGTCACAGGGACGCCACTGAAGCTTTCTTT
CDR3: CASSHRDATEAFF

length: 12
V: TRBV7-9
D: .
size: .
J: TRBJ2-1
DNA: TGTGCCGTCGGGGACTTTGACAATGAGCAGTTCTTC
CDR3: CAVGDFDNEQFF

length: 15
V: TRBV5-5
D: .
size: .
J: TRBJ1-6
DNA: TGTGCCAGCAGCTCTCTGACAGTCCCCGATTCACCCCTCCACTTT
CDR3: CASSSLTVPDSPLHF

length: 14
V: TRBV21-1
D: .
size: .
J: TRBJ1-6
DNA: TGTGCCACCCCCAGGGCAGGGGCTCATTCACCCCTCCACTTT
CDR3: CATPRAGAHSPLHF

length: 13
V: TRBV12-3/TRBV12-4
D: .
size: .
J: TRBJ1-1
DNA: TGTGCCAGCAGAAAGGGGGAGAGCACTGAAGCTTTCTTT
CDR3: CASRKGESTEAFF

length: 15
V: TRBV7-3
D: .
size: .
J: TRBJ2-6
DNA: TGTGCCAGCAGCTTAACTAGGCGGGGGGCCAACGTCCTGACTTTC
CDR3: CASSLTRRGANVLTF

length: 14
V: TRBV2
D: TRBD1
size: .
J: TRBJ1-2
DNA: TGTGCCAGCAGCGAGACAGGGCGGGACTATGGCTACACCTTC
CDR3: CASSETGRDYGYTF

length: 12
V: TRBV10-1
D: TRBD1
size: .
J: TRBJ1-1
DNA: TGCGCCTACGGACAGGCTTACACTGAAGCTTTCTTT
CDR3: CAYGQAYTEAFF

length: 16
V: TRBV2
D: .
size: .
J: TRBJ2-1
DNA: TGTGCCAGCTCAGCCTTGGGCGGGGCTTTACGGAATGAGCAGTTCTTC
CDR3: CASSALGGALRNEQFF

length: 14
V: TRBV5-6
D: .
size: .
J: TRBJ1-2
DNA: TGTGCCAGCAGCCCGGGGGGTTCTGACTATGGCTACACCTTC
CDR3: CASSPGGSDYGYTF

length: 12
V: TRBV12-3/TRBV12-4
D: .
size: few
J: TRBJ1-2
DNA: TGTGCCAGCAGTTCGGACAGATATGGCTACACCTTC
CDR3: CASSSDRYGYTF

length: 14
V: TRBV27
D: TRBD2
size: .
J: TRBJ2-7
DNA: TGTGCCAGCAGTCAAAGCGGGGGGGTCTACGAGCAGTACTTC
CDR3: CASSQSGGVYEQYF

length: 13
V: TRBV27
D: .
size: few
J: TRBJ2-5
DNA: TGTGCCAGCAGTTTAGGGCTAGGGGGGACCCAGTACTTC
CDR3: CASSLGLGGTQYF

length: 16
V: TRBV6-2/TRBV6-3
D: .
size: .
J: TRBJ2-3
DNA: TGTGCCAGCAGTCTCCAACTACTGCAACTCACAGATACGCAGTATTTT
CDR3: CASSLQLLQLTDTQYF

length: 15
V: TRBV24-1
D: .
size: .
J: TRBJ2-1
DNA: TGTGCCACCAGATTCGGCTGGGGCACCTACAATGAGCAGTTCTTC
CDR3: CATRFGWGTYNEQFF

length: 16
V: TRBV5-4
D: TRBD1
size: .
J: TRBJ1-4
DNA: TGTGCCAGCAGCTCCTACCGAGGGGGCGCCGATGAAAAACTGTTTTTT
CDR3: CASSSYRGGADEKLFF

length: 15
V: TRBV24-1
D: .
size: .
J: TRBJ2-3
DNA: TGTGCCACCAGTGAAGGGGCAGTCCATACAGATACGCAGTATTTT
CDR3: CATSEGAVHTDTQYF

length: 14
V: TRBV6-5
D: .
size: .
J: TRBJ1-1
DNA: TGTGCCAGCAATCCGGGGAATCAGAACACTGAAGCTTTCTTT
CDR3: CASNPGNQNTEAFF

length: 13
V: TRBV12-3/TRBV12-4
D: TRBD1
size: .
J: TRBJ1-5
DNA: TGTGCCAGTGGACAGGGGGCCCATCAGCCCCAGCATTTT
CDR3: CASGQGAHQPQHF

length: 14
V: TRBV2
D: TRBD1
size: .
J: TRBJ1-2
DNA: TGTGCCAGCAGGGGGGACAGTGCTAACTATGGCTACACCTTC
CDR3: CASRGDSANYGYTF

length: 15
V: TRBV7-6
D: .
size: once
J: TRBJ1-1
DNA: TGTGCCAGCAGCTTAGCGGAGACACTGAGGGCTGAAGCTTTCTTT
CDR3: CASSLAETLRAEAFF

length: 14
V: TRBV6-6
D: TRBD1
size: .
J: TRBJ1-2
DNA: TGTGCCAGCAGTTACAACAGGGGGCTGGACGGCTACACCTTC
CDR3: CASSYNRGLDGYTF

length: 15
V: TRBV19
D: .
size: .
J: TRBJ2-7
DNA: TGTGCCAGTAGTATTTCTCACTCAGGGGTTGGGCGGCAGTACTTC
CDR3: CASSISHSGVGRQYF

length: 13
V: TRBV5-1
D: .
size: .
J: TRBJ1-5
DNA: TGCGCCAGCAGCCCCGAGGCGGATCAGCCCCAGCATTTT
CDR3: CASSPEADQPQHF

length: 16
V: TRBV9
D: .
size: .
J: TRBJ1-2
DNA: TGTGCCAGCAGCGCCGGAGGGAGGGCTCTGGCTAAAGGCTACACCTTC
CDR3: CASSAGGRALAKGYTF

length: 13
V: TRBV27
D: TRBD1
size: .
J: TRBJ1-1
DNA: TGTGCCAGCAGTCTCGGACAGGCTACTGAAGCTTTCTTT
CDR3: CASSLGQATEAFF

length: 15
V: TRBV5-1
D: .
size: .
J: TRBJ1-5
DNA: TGCGCCAGCAGCTTGGAAGGAGGCAGTTATCAGCCCCAGCATTTT
CDR3: CASSLEGGSYQPQHF

length: 14
V: TRBV6-5
D: TRBD1
size: .
J: TRBJ2-5
DNA: TGTGCCAGCAGTTACGGGCAGGGGGTGGAGACCCAGTACTTC
CDR3: CASSYGQGVETQYF

length: 14
V: TRBV6-5
D: .
size: .
J: TRBJ1-1
DNA: TGTGCCAGCAGTTCGGGGGAAGGGTACACTGAAGCTTTCTTT
CDR3: CASSSGEGYTEAFF

length: 14
V: TRBV9
D: .
size: .
J: TRBJ1-5
DNA: TGTGCCAGCAGCGCACAGGGAAGAAATCAGCCCCAGCATTTT
CDR3: CASSAQGRNQPQHF

length: 13
V: TRBV2
D: TRBD1
size: .
J: TRBJ1-5
DNA: TGTGCCAGCAGGGGACAGGGGATCCAGCCCCAGCATTTT
CDR3: CASRGQGIQPQHF

length: 16
V: TRBV5-5
D: TRBD1
size: .
J: TRBJ1-2
DNA: TGTGCCAGCAGCCTTTCAGGGACAGGGGCTAACTATGGCTACACCTTC
CDR3: CASSLSGTGANYGYTF

length: 13
V: TRBV27
D: .
size: .
J: TRBJ1-1
DNA: TGTGCCAGCAGTTCCCCGGGTTCCTCTGAAGCTTTCTTT
CDR3: CASSSPGSSEAFF

length: 11
V: TRBV20-1
D: .
size: .
J: TRBJ2-5
DNA: TGCAGTCTCCAGGGTCAAGAGACCCAGTACTTC
CDR3: CSLQGQETQYF

length: 16
V: TRBV27
D: .
size: .
J: TRBJ1-2
DNA: TGTGCCAGCAAACGAACCACTCGCGAGCCATCCTATGGCTACACCTTC
CDR3: CASKRTTREPSYGYTF

length: 14
V: TRBV5-1
D: TRBD2
size: .
J: TRBJ2-7
DNA: TGCGCCAGCAGCGTAGCGGGGGGGCGCTACGAGCAGTACTTC
CDR3: CASSVAGGRYEQYF

length: 14
V: TRBV27
D: .
size: .
J: TRBJ2-7
DNA: TGTGCCAGCAGTTTGTTTGGCAGGGCCCACGAGCAGTACTTC
CDR3: CASSLFGRAHEQYF

length: 14
V: TRBV9
D: .
size: .
J: TRBJ1-5
DNA: TGTGCCAGCAGCGTAGGTGGCCACAATCAGCCCCAGCATTTT
CDR3: CASSVGGHNQPQHF

length: 11
V: TRBV30
D: .
size: .
J: TRBJ2-4
DNA: TGTGCCTGGGGACCTAGCGACATTCAGTACTTC
CDR3: CAWGPSDIQYF

length: 13
V: TRBV11-2
D: .
size: once
J: TRBJ2-7
DNA: TGTGCCAGCAGCTTAGGAGGGATCTACGAGCAGTACTTC
CDR3: CASSLGGIYEQYF

length: 15
V: TRBV11-3
D: .
size: .
J: TRBJ1-1
DNA: TGTGCCAGCAGCTTGACCGGGCTGGGAGACACTGAAGCTTTCTTT
CDR3: CASSLTGLGDTEAFF

length: 16
V: TRBV10-1
D: .
size: .
J: TRBJ1-1
DNA: TGCGCCAGCAGTGATGTTTTGGGCAGCTTTCCTCCCAAGGCTTTCTTT
CDR3: CASSDVLGSFPPKAFF